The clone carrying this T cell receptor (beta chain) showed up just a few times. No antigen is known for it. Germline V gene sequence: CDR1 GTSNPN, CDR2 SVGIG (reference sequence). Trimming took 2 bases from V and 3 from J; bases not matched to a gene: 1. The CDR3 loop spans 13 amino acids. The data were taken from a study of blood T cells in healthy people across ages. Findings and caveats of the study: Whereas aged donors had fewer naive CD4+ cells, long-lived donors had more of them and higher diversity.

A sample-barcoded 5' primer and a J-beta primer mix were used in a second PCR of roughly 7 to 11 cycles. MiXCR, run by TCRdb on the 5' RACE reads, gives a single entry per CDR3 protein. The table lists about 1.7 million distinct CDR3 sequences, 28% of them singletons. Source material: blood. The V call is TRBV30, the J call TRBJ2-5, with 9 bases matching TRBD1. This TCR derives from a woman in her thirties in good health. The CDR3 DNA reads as TGTGCCTGGAGTACAGGGGGCGAAGAGACCCAGTACTTC. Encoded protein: CAWSTGGEETQYF.